The table lists the clone carrying this T cell receptor beta chain with a count of one. Relative to the germline gene, one junction end is altered; a read error may explain this. The germline V gene has CDR1 MNHNY and CDR2 SVGAGI (reference sequence). CDR3 length equals 14 residues. This record comes from a study of blood T cell repertoires in COVID-19. Study details: Specimens from acute and convalescent COVID-19 originated in the United States, Italy and Spain.

The table came from immunoSEQ multiplex PCR; TCRdb's copy has only in-frame clones and leaves some out. The data show approximately 450,000 clones, around 89% seen once. Source material: peripheral blood. The sequence came from a woman aged 25 to 45 with acute or convalescent COVID-19. The chain recombines TRBV6-6 with TRBJ2-3; D ambiguous. For the CDR3, the DNA is TGTGCCAGCAGTTACTCGAATAGCAGAGATACGCAGTATTTT. It translates to CASSYSNSRDTQYF.